This paragraph reports one T cell receptor (beta chain). Individually, cDNA molecules had unique molecular identifiers attached to them. TCRdb itself ran the 5' RACE reads through MiXCR, one entry per CDR3 protein. The table has 25,000 to 30,000 distinct CDR3 sequences, more than 5% seen once. The V and J ends lost 1 base and 3 bases respectively, with 9 bases between them. CDR3 length equals 14 residues. The data stem from a study of early T cells in non-severe SARS-CoV-2 infection. Study in general: Bulk RNA taken from unsorted whole blood was sequenced, leaving chains unpaired.

The specimen sequenced was whole blood. This clonotype originated in an adult who was a healthcare worker with PCR-confirmed SARS-CoV-2 infection or an uninfected control (not recorded which). The J gene is TRBJ1-1, the V gene TRBV12-3 or TRBV12-4; D is possibly TRBD1 (6 bases). The DNA for the CDR3 is TGTGCCAGCAGTTTAGGAGGGGGTGACACTGAAGCTTTCTTT. Translating gives CASSLGGGDTEAFF.